This TCR beta chain is drawn from a study of human T cells and chemical hapten exposure. A single record per CDR3 protein comes from TCRdb applying MiXCR to the RACE reads. The data show around 80,000 distinct CDR3 sequences, less than 8.5% seen once. This clonotype was recorded many times. Time point noted: patch test 2, 6 weeks after DPC sensitization. Indicated treatment: therapeutic diphenylcyclopropenone sensitization with weekly scalp DPC. The CDR3 loop spans 13 amino acids. From germline, CDR1 is DFQATT and CDR2 SNEGSKA (reference sequence). Losses at the gene ends were 2 bases for V and 5 bases for J; bases not matched to a gene: 5.

The source was whole blood, collected in connection with sensitization to the hapten diphenylcyclopropenone (DPC). The source of this sequence is a woman in her 30s with alopecia areata. Some clones in this sample may be carry-over from other donors' samples. The chain has TRBV20-1 and TRBJ1-2; 7 nucleotides line up with TRBD1. CDR3 protein: CSARRAGGYGYTF. For the CDR3, the DNA is TGCAGTGCTAGAAGGGCAGGGGGATATGGCTACACCTTC.